Here is one T cell receptor (beta chain) with its context. What it binds is not known. Controls came from buffy coats of healthy blood donors. TCRdb's copy holds only in-frame clones and misses some; the assay was immunoSEQ multiplex PCR. Among around 30,000 clones listed, around four fifths were seen once. The data belong to a study of STAT5B mutations in CD4+ large granular lymphocyte leukemia. Study-level results: Compared with healthy controls (2/35), patient top clones favored TRBV06 (8/27). Without putative leukemic clones, patient CD4-sorted repertoires remained more clonal than healthy CD4+ repertoires.

This CDR3 contains 15 residues. J gave up 13 bases and V 6 bases, and 15 bases lay outside the gene matches. The germline V gene has CDR1 MNHEY and CDR2 SVGAGI. This receptor was identified in a human donor in good health. This rearrangement joins TRBV6-5 to TRBJ1-4; 9 bases align to TRBD1. The sequenced sample consisted of CD4+ T cells from blood buffy coats. The CDR3 sequence is CASRDSGTGHMRLFF. The CDR3 nucleotides are TGTGCCAGCAGAGATTCCGGGACAGGGCACATGAGACTGTTTTTT.